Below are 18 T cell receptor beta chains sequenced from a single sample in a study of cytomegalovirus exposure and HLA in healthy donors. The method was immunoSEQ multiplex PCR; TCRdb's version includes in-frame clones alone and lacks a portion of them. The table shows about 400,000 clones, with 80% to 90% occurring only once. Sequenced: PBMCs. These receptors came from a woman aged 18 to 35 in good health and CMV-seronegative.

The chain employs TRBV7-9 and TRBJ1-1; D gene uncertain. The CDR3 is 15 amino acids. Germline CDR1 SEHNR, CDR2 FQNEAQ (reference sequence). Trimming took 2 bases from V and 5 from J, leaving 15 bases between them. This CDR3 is CASSLYGGLETEAFF. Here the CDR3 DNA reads TGTGCCAGCAGCTTATATGGAGGGCTGGAGACTGAAGCTTTCTTT. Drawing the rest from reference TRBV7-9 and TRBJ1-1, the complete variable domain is DTGVSQNPRHKITKRGQNVTFRCDPISEHNRLYWYRQTLGQGPEFLTYFQNEAQLEKSRLLSDRFSAERPKGSFSTLEIQRTEQGDSAMYLCASSLYGGLETEAFFGQGTRLTVV.

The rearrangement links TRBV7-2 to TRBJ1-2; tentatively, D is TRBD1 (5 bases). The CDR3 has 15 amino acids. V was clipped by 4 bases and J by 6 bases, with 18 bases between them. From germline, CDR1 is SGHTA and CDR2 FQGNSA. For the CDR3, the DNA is TGTGCCAGCAGCTCATTTACCGGGACTTTCAATGGCTACACCTTC. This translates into CASSSFTGTFNGYTF.

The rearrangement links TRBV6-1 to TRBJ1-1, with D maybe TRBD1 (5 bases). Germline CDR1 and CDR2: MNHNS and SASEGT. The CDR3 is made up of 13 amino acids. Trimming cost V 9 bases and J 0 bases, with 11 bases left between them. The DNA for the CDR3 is TGTGCCAGTGGGGGGATCATGAACACTGAAGCTTTCTTT. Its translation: CASGGIMNTEAFF.

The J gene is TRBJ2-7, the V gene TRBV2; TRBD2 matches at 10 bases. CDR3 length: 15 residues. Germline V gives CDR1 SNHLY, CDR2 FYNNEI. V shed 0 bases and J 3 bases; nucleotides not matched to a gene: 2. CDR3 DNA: TGTGCCAGCAGTGAAGCCCCTAGCGGGGGCTACGAGCAGTACTTC. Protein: CASSEAPSGGYEQYF.

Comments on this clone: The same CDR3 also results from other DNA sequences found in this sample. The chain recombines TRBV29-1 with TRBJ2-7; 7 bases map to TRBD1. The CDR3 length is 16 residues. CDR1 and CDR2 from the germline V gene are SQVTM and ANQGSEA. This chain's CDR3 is CSVALLVGTEAYEQYF. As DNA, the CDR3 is TGCAGTGTGGCCCTTCTCGTCGGGACAGAAGCTTACGAGCAGTACTTC.

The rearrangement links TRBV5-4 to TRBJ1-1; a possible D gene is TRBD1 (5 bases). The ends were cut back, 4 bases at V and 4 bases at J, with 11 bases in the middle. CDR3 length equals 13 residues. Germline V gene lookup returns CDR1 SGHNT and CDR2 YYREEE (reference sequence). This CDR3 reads CASSLPGGTEAFF. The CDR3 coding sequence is TGTGCCAGCAGCCTACCGGGGGGCACTGAAGCTTTCTTT.

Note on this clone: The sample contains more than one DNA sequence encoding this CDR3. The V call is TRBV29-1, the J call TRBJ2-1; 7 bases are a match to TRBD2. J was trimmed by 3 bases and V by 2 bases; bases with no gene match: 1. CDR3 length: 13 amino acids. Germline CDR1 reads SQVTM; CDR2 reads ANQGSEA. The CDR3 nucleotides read TGCAGCGTTGAACTAGCGGTCTACAATGAGCAGTTCTTC. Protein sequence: CSVELAVYNEQFF.

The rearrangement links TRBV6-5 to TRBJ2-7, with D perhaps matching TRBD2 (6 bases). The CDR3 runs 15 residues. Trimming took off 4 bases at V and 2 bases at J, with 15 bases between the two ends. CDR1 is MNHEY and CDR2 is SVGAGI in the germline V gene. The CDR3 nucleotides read TGTGCCAGCAGTTTCCGGGGCGGGGAGACCTACGAGCAGTACTTC. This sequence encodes CASSFRGGETYEQYF.

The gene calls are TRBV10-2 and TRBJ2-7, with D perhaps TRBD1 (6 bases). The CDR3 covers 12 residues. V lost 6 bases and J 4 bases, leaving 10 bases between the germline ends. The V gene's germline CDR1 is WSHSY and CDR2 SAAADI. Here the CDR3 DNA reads TGCGCCAGCAGGGACAGAATTTACGAGCAGTACTTC. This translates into CASRDRIYEQYF.

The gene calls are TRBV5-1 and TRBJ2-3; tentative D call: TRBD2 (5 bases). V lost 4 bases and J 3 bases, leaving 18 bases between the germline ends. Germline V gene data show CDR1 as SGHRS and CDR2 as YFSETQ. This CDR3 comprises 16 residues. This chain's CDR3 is CASSPRGASLTDTQYF. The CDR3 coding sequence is TGCGCCAGCAGCCCCCGGGGTGCTAGTCTGACAGATACGCAGTATTTT.

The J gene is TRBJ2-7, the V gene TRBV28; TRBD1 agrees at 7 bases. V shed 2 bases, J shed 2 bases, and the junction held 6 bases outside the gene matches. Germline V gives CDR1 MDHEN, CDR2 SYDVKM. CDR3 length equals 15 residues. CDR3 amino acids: CASSLRGQEAYEQYF. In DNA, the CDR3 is TGTGCCAGCAGTTTAAGGGGGCAGGAGGCCTACGAGCAGTACTTC.

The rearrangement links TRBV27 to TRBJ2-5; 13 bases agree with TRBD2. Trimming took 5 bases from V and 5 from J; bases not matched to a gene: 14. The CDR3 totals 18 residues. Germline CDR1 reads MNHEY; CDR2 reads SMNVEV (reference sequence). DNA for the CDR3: TGTGCCAGCAGTACCCGGACTAGCGGGAGAGGGGGAGAGGAGACCCAGTACTTC. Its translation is CASSTRTSGRGGEETQYF.

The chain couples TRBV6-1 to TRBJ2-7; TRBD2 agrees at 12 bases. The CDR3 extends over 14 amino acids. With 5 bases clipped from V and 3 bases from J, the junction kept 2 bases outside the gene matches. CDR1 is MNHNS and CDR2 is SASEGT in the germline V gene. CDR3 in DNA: TGTGCCAGCAGTACTAGCGGGAGGTTCTACGAGCAGTACTTC. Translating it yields CASSTSGRFYEQYF.

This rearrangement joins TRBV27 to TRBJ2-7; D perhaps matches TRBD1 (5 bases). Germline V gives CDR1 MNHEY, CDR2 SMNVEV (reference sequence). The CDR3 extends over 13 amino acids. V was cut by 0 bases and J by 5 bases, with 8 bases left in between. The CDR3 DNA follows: TGTGCCAGCAGTTTATCGGGCAGGGACGAGCAGTACTTC. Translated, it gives CASSLSGRDEQYF.

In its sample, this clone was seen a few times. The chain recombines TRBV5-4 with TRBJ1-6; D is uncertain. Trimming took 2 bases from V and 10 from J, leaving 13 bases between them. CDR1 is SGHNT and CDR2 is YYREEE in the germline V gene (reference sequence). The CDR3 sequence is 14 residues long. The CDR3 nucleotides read TGTGCCAGCAGCTTATTCCGGGGAGGGTCACCCCTCCACTTT. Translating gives CASSLFRGGSPLHF. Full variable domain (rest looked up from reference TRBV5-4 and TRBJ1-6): ETGVTQSPTHLIKTRGQQVTLRCSSQSGHNTVSWYQQALGQGPQFIFQYYREEENGRGNFPPRFSGLQFPNYSSELNVNALELDDSALYLCASSLFRGGSPLHFGNGTRLTVT.

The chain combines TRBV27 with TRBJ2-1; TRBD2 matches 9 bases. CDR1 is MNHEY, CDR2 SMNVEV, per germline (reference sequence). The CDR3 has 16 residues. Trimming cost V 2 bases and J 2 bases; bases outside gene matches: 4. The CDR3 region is CASSLPPSGTYNEQFF. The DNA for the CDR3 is TGTGCCAGCAGTTTACCGCCTAGCGGGACCTACAATGAGCAGTTCTTC.

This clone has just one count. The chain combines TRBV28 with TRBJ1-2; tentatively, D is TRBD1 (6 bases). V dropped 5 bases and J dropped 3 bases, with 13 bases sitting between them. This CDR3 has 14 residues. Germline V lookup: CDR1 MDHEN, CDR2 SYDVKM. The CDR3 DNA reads TGTGCCAGCAGTCCCGAGGGACAATACTATGGCTACACCTTC. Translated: CASSPEGQYYGYTF.

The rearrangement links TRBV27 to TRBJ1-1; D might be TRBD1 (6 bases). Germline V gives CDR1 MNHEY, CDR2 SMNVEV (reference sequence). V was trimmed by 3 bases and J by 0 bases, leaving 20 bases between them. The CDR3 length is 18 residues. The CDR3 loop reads CASSFHPGGQYMNTEAFF. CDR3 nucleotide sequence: TGTGCCAGCAGTTTCCACCCGGGGGGGCAGTACATGAACACTGAAGCTTTCTTT.